Listed below are T cell receptor beta chains from one sample, sequenced in a study of graft-versus-host responses after intestinal transplantation. The table came from immunoSEQ multiplex PCR; TCRdb's copy has only in-frame clones and leaves some out. The sample records under 150,000 clones, 80% to 95% being singletons. These receptors' targets are unknown. The source was unstimulated CD4+ T cells sorted from spleen or lymph node cells, collected before intestinal transplant. The receptors were gathered from a human donor who received an intestinal transplant. CDR3s include the opening cysteine and the closing phenylalanine or tryptophan. The D gene is left open where the match is weak. Clone size is stated in some rows and not others, as once, few, many or a class when expanded.

>TRBJ1-3|-|TRBV5-1|-
TGCGCCAGCAGCTGGGGGGGTAATGAAGACACCATATATTTT
CASSWGGNEDTIYF
>TRBJ2-7|TRBD2|TRBV28|-
TGTGCCAGCGGACCCTCCGGACTAGCCTCCTACGAGCAGTACTTC
CASGPSGLASYEQYF
>TRBJ2-6|-|TRBV15|-
TGTGCCACCAGCAGAGTTGTTGGGGCCAACGTCCTGACTTTC
CATSRVVGANVLTF
>TRBJ2-2|-|TRBV7-7|once
TGTGCTAGCAGCAAAACACGAAACACCGGGGAGCTGTTTTTT
CASSKTRNTGELFF
>TRBJ2-7|TRBD1|TRBV2|-
TGTGCCAGCAGGAGGTTTGGGACAGGGGGCGACGAGCAGTACTTC
CASRRFGTGGDEQYF
>TRBJ2-1|TRBD1|TRBV18|-
TGTGCCAGCTCGCCCCCGACAGGGGTTGGGCAGTTCTTC
CASSPPTGVGQFF
>TRBJ2-1|TRBD2|TRBV11-2|-
TGTGCCAGCAGCCTCTATAGCGGGGGCTCCTACAATGAGCAGTTCTTC
CASSLYSGGSYNEQFF
>TRBJ2-2|-|TRBV19|-
TGTGCCAGTAAAAATAGGGTCCGGGGCGGGGAGCTGTTTTTT
CASKNRVRGGELFF
>TRBJ1-4|-|TRBV19|-
TGTGCCATCTCGAGGGGGTTAGATGAAAAACTGTTTTTT
CAISRGLDEKLFF
>TRBJ2-7|TRBD2|TRBV25-1|-
TGTGCCAGCAGTGAAGCGGGGGTCGGCTCCTACGAGCAGTACTTC
CASSEAGVGSYEQYF
>TRBJ2-1|TRBD2|TRBV5-1|-
TGCGCCAGCAGCGTCGGGACTAGCGGGCCCAATGAGCAGTTCTTC
CASSVGTSGPNEQFF
>TRBJ2-3|-|TRBV6-5|-
TGTGCCAGCAGAGACCCCTACAGCGGCACAGATACGCAGTATTTT
CASRDPYSGTDTQYF
>TRBJ2-5|-|TRBV5-5|-
TGTGCCAGCAGGAGAATGGAGGCCGGGACTTCGCTGAGGGAGACCCAGTACTTC
CASRRMEAGTSLRETQYF
>TRBJ1-4|-|TRBV9|-
TGTGCCAGCAGCGTAGGTGTAACTAATGAAAAACTGTTTTTT
CASSVGVTNEKLFF
>TRBJ2-5|TRBD2|TRBV30|-
TGTGCCTGGAGTGTACTAGCGGGCCCTCGGACCCAGTACTTC
CAWSVLAGPRTQYF
>TRBJ2-1|TRBD2|TRBV6-5|-
TGTGCCAGCAGTTACTCCATGGGACTAGCGGGATCGTCGTCGTTCTTC
CASSYSMGLAGSSSFF
>TRBJ2-7|TRBD2|TRBV28|once
TGTGCCAGCAGTTTAAGGAGACTAGCGGGTTACGAGCAGTACTTC
CASSLRRLAGYEQYF
>TRBJ2-3|-|TRBV27|-
TGTGCCAGCAGTACCCGCGTCGCGGGAAGCGATACGCAGTATTTT
CASSTRVAGSDTQYF
>TRBJ1-3|-|TRBV2|-
TGTGCCAGCAGCAGACTCAGGGTAAACTCTGGAAACACCATATATTTT
CASSRLRVNSGNTIYF
>TRBJ1-4|-|TRBV4-1|-
TGCGCCAGCAGCCAAGATGGCAGGGGTAATGAAAAACTGTTTTTT
CASSQDGRGNEKLFF
>TRBJ2-7|TRBD2|TRBV18|-
TGTGCCAGCTCACCCGAGGGACTAGCGGGAGCTGGTTCGTACGAGCAGTACTTC
CASSPEGLAGAGSYEQYF
>TRBJ2-3|TRBD2|TRBV28|-
TGTGCCAGCACCGTGCGGGGGGCATCGTATTTT
CASTVRGASYF